The rows below give T cell receptor beta chains drawn from one sample of a study of OX40 agonist ivuxolimab in advanced cancers. Some clones are missing from TCRdb's copy, which holds only in-frame ones; the method was immunoSEQ multiplex PCR. The sample shows about 38,000 clones, about three quarters of them seen only once. This sample comprised CD4+ or CD8+ T cells sorted from blood, obtained in a trial of the OX40 agonist ivuxolimab. The receptors come from an adult with an advanced solid tumor such as melanoma, head and neck, liver or kidney cancer. The CDR3 runs from the conserved cysteine through the conserved F or W. D genes are given only for firm matches. Size values are once, few and many counts, or a class for expanded clones, and some rows have none.

cdr3_length: 14
j_call: TRBJ1-1
clone_size: NA
d_call: NA
v_call: TRBV21-1
cdr3_aa: CASSKVGENTEAFF
cdr3_nt: TGTGCCAGCAGCAAAGTGGGAGAGAACACTGAAGCTTTCTTT

cdr3_length: 13
j_call: TRBJ2-5
clone_size: NA
d_call: NA
v_call: TRBV5-6
cdr3_aa: CASSKDSQETQYF
cdr3_nt: TGTGCCAGCAGTAAAGACAGTCAAGAGACCCAGTACTTC

cdr3_length: 14
j_call: TRBJ2-7
clone_size: NA
d_call: NA
v_call: TRBV9
cdr3_aa: CASSLRQVTYEQYF
cdr3_nt: TGTGCCAGCAGCTTGCGACAGGTGACCTACGAGCAGTACTTC

cdr3_length: 14
j_call: TRBJ2-5
clone_size: NA
d_call: TRBD2
v_call: TRBV25-1
cdr3_aa: CASTLAGTRETQYF
cdr3_nt: TGTGCCAGCACTTTAGCGGGAACGAGAGAGACCCAGTACTTC

cdr3_length: 15
j_call: TRBJ2-2
clone_size: NA
d_call: TRBD2
v_call: TRBV19
cdr3_aa: CASSSGLAGTGELFF
cdr3_nt: TGTGCCAGTAGTAGCGGACTAGCGGGAACGGGGGAGCTGTTTTTT

cdr3_length: 16
j_call: TRBJ2-1
clone_size: NA
d_call: TRBD2
v_call: TRBV5-1
cdr3_aa: CASSQATSGISNEQFF
cdr3_nt: TGCGCCAGCAGCCAGGCCACTAGCGGAATCAGTAATGAGCAGTTCTTC

cdr3_length: 14
j_call: TRBJ1-5
clone_size: NA
d_call: NA
v_call: TRBV27
cdr3_aa: CASSLLRGNQPQHF
cdr3_nt: TGTGCCAGCAGTTTATTGCGGGGCAATCAGCCCCAGCATTTT

cdr3_length: 16
j_call: TRBJ2-4
clone_size: NA
d_call: TRBD2
v_call: TRBV2
cdr3_aa: CASSEITGGPGNIQYF
cdr3_nt: TGTGCCAGCAGTGAAATAACGGGAGGGCCGGGAAACATTCAGTACTTC

cdr3_length: 15
j_call: TRBJ2-3
clone_size: NA
d_call: TRBD1
v_call: TRBV6-5
cdr3_aa: CASSPTGGSTDTQYF
cdr3_nt: TGTGCCAGCAGTCCTACAGGGGGTAGCACAGATACGCAGTATTTT

cdr3_length: 14
j_call: TRBJ1-1
clone_size: few
d_call: NA
v_call: TRBV28
cdr3_aa: CASSSTLGTTEAFF
cdr3_nt: TGTGCCAGCAGTTCCACTCTGGGTACCACTGAAGCTTTCTTT

cdr3_length: 14
j_call: TRBJ2-3
clone_size: NA
d_call: TRBD2
v_call: TRBV6-5
cdr3_aa: CASNPAGPTDTQYF
cdr3_nt: TGTGCCAGCAACCCAGCGGGACCCACAGATACGCAGTATTTT

cdr3_length: 12
j_call: TRBJ2-5
clone_size: NA
d_call: TRBD2
v_call: TRBV30
cdr3_aa: CAFGTSQETQYF
cdr3_nt: TGTGCCTTCGGGACTAGCCAAGAGACCCAGTACTTC

cdr3_length: 16
j_call: TRBJ2-7
clone_size: NA
d_call: NA
v_call: TRBV10-3
cdr3_aa: CAISDPSTEPGYEQYF
cdr3_nt: TGTGCCATCAGTGATCCATCGACGGAGCCGGGCTACGAGCAGTACTTC

cdr3_length: 14
j_call: TRBJ1-1
clone_size: NA
d_call: NA
v_call: TRBV23-1
cdr3_aa: CASSQYEGEAEAFF
cdr3_nt: TGCGCCAGCAGTCAATACGAGGGAGAGGCTGAAGCTTTCTTT

cdr3_length: 15
j_call: TRBJ2-5
clone_size: NA
d_call: TRBD2
v_call: TRBV10-3
cdr3_aa: CAISGGEGTRETQYF
cdr3_nt: TGTGCCATCAGCGGAGGGGAGGGGACCCGAGAGACCCAGTACTTC

cdr3_length: 16
j_call: TRBJ2-1
clone_size: NA
d_call: TRBD2
v_call: TRBV11-2
cdr3_aa: CASSPTPGLAGHEQFF
cdr3_nt: TGTGCCAGCAGCCCGACTCCCGGACTAGCGGGACACGAGCAGTTCTTC

cdr3_length: 15
j_call: TRBJ2-3
clone_size: NA
d_call: TRBD1
v_call: TRBV30
cdr3_aa: CAWTGQGTSTDTQYF
cdr3_nt: TGTGCCTGGACCGGACAGGGGACCAGCACAGATACGCAGTATTTT

cdr3_length: 11
j_call: TRBJ1-1
clone_size: NA
d_call: NA
v_call: TRBV29-1
cdr3_aa: CSVGKFREAFF
cdr3_nt: TGCAGCGTTGGGAAGTTTCGGGAAGCTTTCTTT

cdr3_length: 15
j_call: TRBJ1-1
clone_size: NA
d_call: NA
v_call: TRBV5-1
cdr3_aa: CASSLGAGVNTEAFF
cdr3_nt: TGCGCCAGCAGCTTGGGGGCGGGGGTGAACACTGAAGCTTTCTTT

cdr3_length: 15
j_call: TRBJ1-1
clone_size: NA
d_call: TRBD1
v_call: TRBV5-5
cdr3_aa: CASSSGQGPVTEAFF
cdr3_nt: TGTGCCAGCAGCTCGGGACAGGGACCGGTCACTGAAGCTTTCTTT

cdr3_length: 13
j_call: TRBJ2-3
clone_size: NA
d_call: TRBD1
v_call: TRBV30
cdr3_aa: CAWSVQGADTQYF
cdr3_nt: TGTGCCTGGAGTGTCCAGGGGGCAGATACGCAGTATTTT

cdr3_length: 19
j_call: TRBJ2-2
clone_size: NA
d_call: NA
v_call: TRBV14
cdr3_aa: CASSQGPFTGTRNTGELFF
cdr3_nt: TGTGCCAGCAGCCAAGGCCCGTTCACCGGGACGCGTAACACCGGGGAGCTGTTTTTT

cdr3_length: 19
j_call: TRBJ2-6
clone_size: NA
d_call: NA
v_call: TRBV27
cdr3_aa: CASSPLRGSLISGANVLTF
cdr3_nt: TGTGCCAGCTCCCCTTTGAGAGGGTCGTTGATCTCTGGGGCCAACGTCCTGACTTTC

cdr3_length: 16
j_call: TRBJ2-5
clone_size: NA
d_call: NA
v_call: TRBV10-3
cdr3_aa: CAISDYTRGSGETQYF
cdr3_nt: TGTGCCATCAGTGACTACACGAGGGGGAGTGGAGAGACCCAGTACTTC

cdr3_length: 14
j_call: TRBJ2-7
clone_size: NA
d_call: TRBD2
v_call: TRBV7-9
cdr3_aa: CASSLTSGDYEQYF
cdr3_nt: TGTGCCAGCAGCCTGACTAGCGGGGACTACGAGCAGTACTTC

cdr3_length: 14
j_call: TRBJ1-2
clone_size: NA
d_call: TRBD1
v_call: TRBV2
cdr3_aa: CASSSGTGNYGYTF
cdr3_nt: TGTGCCAGCAGTTCCGGGACAGGGAACTATGGCTACACCTTC

cdr3_length: 13
j_call: TRBJ1-1
clone_size: NA
d_call: NA
v_call: TRBV11-2
cdr3_aa: CASSLVGNTEAFF
cdr3_nt: TGTGCCAGCAGCTTAGTAGGGAACACTGAAGCTTTCTTT

cdr3_length: 18
j_call: TRBJ2-2
clone_size: NA
d_call: TRBD2
v_call: TRBV4-1
cdr3_aa: CASSQDTLAGGPSGELFF
cdr3_nt: TGCGCCAGCAGCCAAGACACACTAGCGGGAGGGCCGAGCGGGGAGCTGTTTTTT

cdr3_length: 15
j_call: TRBJ2-6
clone_size: NA
d_call: NA
v_call: TRBV6-5
cdr3_aa: CASSRTDTGANVLTF
cdr3_nt: TGTGCCAGCAGTCGCACCGATACTGGGGCCAACGTCCTGACTTTC

cdr3_length: 16
j_call: TRBJ2-2
clone_size: NA
d_call: NA
v_call: TRBV5-6
cdr3_aa: CASSPLGAPNTGELFF
cdr3_nt: TGTGCCAGCAGCCCCTTGGGGGCACCGAACACCGGGGAGCTGTTTTTT

cdr3_length: 13
j_call: TRBJ1-2
clone_size: NA
d_call: NA
v_call: TRBV19
cdr3_aa: CASSINENYGYTF
cdr3_nt: TGTGCCAGTAGTATAAATGAGAACTATGGCTACACCTTC

cdr3_length: 14
j_call: TRBJ1-1
clone_size: few
d_call: NA
v_call: TRBV19
cdr3_aa: CASSIGGSSTEAFF
cdr3_nt: TGTGCCAGTAGTATAGGAGGAAGTAGCACTGAAGCTTTCTTT

cdr3_length: 15
j_call: TRBJ2-5
clone_size: few
d_call: TRBD1
v_call: TRBV5-1
cdr3_aa: CASSSGQGGSETQYF
cdr3_nt: TGCGCCAGCAGCAGTGGACAGGGGGGCTCAGAGACCCAGTACTTC

cdr3_length: 13
j_call: TRBJ1-2
clone_size: NA
d_call: NA
v_call: TRBV11-2
cdr3_aa: CASSLSGYYGYTF
cdr3_nt: TGTGCCAGCAGCTTATCCGGGTACTATGGCTACACCTTC

cdr3_length: 14
j_call: TRBJ1-1
clone_size: NA
d_call: TRBD1
v_call: TRBV27
cdr3_aa: CASYPGTVNTEAFF
cdr3_nt: TGTGCCAGCTATCCTGGGACAGTGAACACTGAAGCTTTCTTT

cdr3_length: 16
j_call: TRBJ2-3
clone_size: NA
d_call: TRBD2
v_call: TRBV28
cdr3_aa: CASSLAGGWGTDTQYF
cdr3_nt: TGTGCCAGCAGTTTGGCGGGGGGCTGGGGCACAGATACGCAGTATTTT

cdr3_length: 15
j_call: TRBJ2-1
clone_size: NA
d_call: NA
v_call: TRBV5-1
cdr3_aa: CASSLAAGSYNEQFF
cdr3_nt: TGCGCCAGCAGCTTGGCCGCCGGCTCCTACAATGAGCAGTTCTTC

cdr3_length: 12
j_call: TRBJ1-1
clone_size: NA
d_call: NA
v_call: TRBV5-4
cdr3_aa: CASSLLGPEAFF
cdr3_nt: TGTGCCAGCAGCTTGCTCGGACCTGAAGCTTTCTTT

cdr3_length: 15
j_call: TRBJ1-3
clone_size: NA
d_call: TRBD1
v_call: TRBV6-6
cdr3_aa: CASSFTGGSGNTIYF
cdr3_nt: TGTGCCAGCAGTTTTACAGGGGGCTCTGGAAACACCATATATTTT

cdr3_length: 15
j_call: TRBJ2-6
clone_size: NA
d_call: NA
v_call: TRBV18
cdr3_aa: CASSPGDSGANVLTF
cdr3_nt: TGTGCCAGCTCACCCGGGGACTCTGGGGCCAACGTCCTGACTTTC

cdr3_length: 14
j_call: TRBJ1-4
clone_size: NA
d_call: NA
v_call: TRBV7-9
cdr3_aa: CASRAGATNEKLFF
cdr3_nt: TGTGCCAGCAGGGCTGGGGCGACTAATGAAAAACTGTTTTTT

cdr3_length: 15
j_call: TRBJ1-6
clone_size: NA
d_call: TRBD1
v_call: TRBV28
cdr3_aa: CASSLPGQGNSPLHF
cdr3_nt: TGTGCCAGCAGTCTCCCCGGACAGGGTAATTCACCCCTCCACTTT

cdr3_length: 11
j_call: TRBJ2-4
clone_size: NA
d_call: NA
v_call: TRBV20-1
cdr3_aa: CSANSQNIQYF
cdr3_nt: TGCAGTGCTAATTCACAAAACATTCAGTACTTC

cdr3_length: 18
j_call: TRBJ2-1
clone_size: NA
d_call: TRBD2
v_call: TRBV4-3
cdr3_aa: CASSQASGRPPDYNEQFF
cdr3_nt: TGCGCCAGCAGCCAAGCTAGCGGGAGGCCCCCAGACTACAATGAGCAGTTCTTC

cdr3_length: 16
j_call: TRBJ2-7
clone_size: NA
d_call: NA
v_call: TRBV11-2
cdr3_aa: CASSLGGQLTPLGTDF
cdr3_nt: TGTGCCAGCAGCTTAGGAGGGCAGCTTACCCCTTTAGGTACGGACTTC

cdr3_length: 12
j_call: TRBJ2-5
clone_size: once
d_call: NA
v_call: TRBV9
cdr3_aa: CASSVTEETQYF
cdr3_nt: TGTGCCAGCAGCGTGACTGAGGAGACCCAGTACTTC